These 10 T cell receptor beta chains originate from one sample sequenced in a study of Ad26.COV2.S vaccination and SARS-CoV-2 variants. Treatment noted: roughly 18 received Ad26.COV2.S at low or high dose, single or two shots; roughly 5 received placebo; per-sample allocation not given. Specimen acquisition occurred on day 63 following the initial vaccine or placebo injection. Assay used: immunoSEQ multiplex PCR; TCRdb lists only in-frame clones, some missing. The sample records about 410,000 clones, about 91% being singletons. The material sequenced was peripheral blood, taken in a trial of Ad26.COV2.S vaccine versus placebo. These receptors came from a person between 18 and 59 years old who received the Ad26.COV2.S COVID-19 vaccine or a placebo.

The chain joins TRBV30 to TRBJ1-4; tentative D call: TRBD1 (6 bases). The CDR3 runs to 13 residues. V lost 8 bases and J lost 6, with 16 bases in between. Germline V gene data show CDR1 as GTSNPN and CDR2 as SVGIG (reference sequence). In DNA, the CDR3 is TGTGCCGGCACTAGGGACATGGATGAAAAACTGTTTTTT. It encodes CAGTRDMDEKLFF.

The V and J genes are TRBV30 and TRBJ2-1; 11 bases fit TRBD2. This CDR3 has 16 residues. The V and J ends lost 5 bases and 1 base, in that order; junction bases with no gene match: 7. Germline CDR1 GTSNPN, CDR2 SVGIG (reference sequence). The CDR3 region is CAWSGLAGGSYNEQFF. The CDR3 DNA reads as TGTGCCTGGTCTGGACTAGCGGGTGGTTCCTACAATGAGCAGTTCTTC.

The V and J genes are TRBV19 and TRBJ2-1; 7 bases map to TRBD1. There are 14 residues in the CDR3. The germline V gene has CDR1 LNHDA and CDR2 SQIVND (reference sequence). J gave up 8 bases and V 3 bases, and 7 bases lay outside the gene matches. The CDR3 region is CASSMGRGRDEQFF. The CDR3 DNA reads TGTGCCAGTAGTATGGGCAGGGGGAGAGATGAGCAGTTCTTC.

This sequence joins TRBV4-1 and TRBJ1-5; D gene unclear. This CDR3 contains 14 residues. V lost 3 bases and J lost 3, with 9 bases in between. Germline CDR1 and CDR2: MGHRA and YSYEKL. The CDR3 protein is CASSQQATNQPQHF. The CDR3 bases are TGCGCCAGCAGCCAGCAGGCCACCAATCAGCCCCAGCATTTT.

For the CDR3, the DNA is TGTGCCTGGAGCCTAGGCGGGGGGAGCACAGATACGCAGTATTTT. As protein: CAWSLGGGSTDTQYF. The rearrangement uses TRBV30 and TRBJ2-3; TRBD2 matches at 8 bases. The germline V gene has CDR1 GTSNPN and CDR2 SVGIG (reference sequence). V was pared by 3 bases and J by 0 bases, with 5 bases of the junction left unmatched. The CDR3 covers 15 residues.

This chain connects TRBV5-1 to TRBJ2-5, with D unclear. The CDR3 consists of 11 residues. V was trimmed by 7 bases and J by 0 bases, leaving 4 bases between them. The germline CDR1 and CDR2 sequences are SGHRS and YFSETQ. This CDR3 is CASGDQETQYF. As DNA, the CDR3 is TGCGCCAGCGGGGACCAAGAGACCCAGTACTTC.

The CDR3 DNA follows: TGTGCCAGCATAATAACGGGAGTATCAAATGAGCAGTTCTTC. This translates into CASIITGVSNEQFF. The chain recombines TRBV28 with TRBJ2-1; weak D call: TRBD2 (6 bases). This CDR3 has 14 residues. V was shortened by 7 bases and J by 7 bases, with 17 bases between the two germline ends. Germline V gene sequence: CDR1 MDHEN, CDR2 SYDVKM.

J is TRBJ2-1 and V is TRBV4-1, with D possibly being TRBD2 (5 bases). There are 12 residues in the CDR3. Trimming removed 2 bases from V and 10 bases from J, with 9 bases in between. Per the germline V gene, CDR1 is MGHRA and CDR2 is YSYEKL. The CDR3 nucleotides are TGCGCCAGCAGCCAAAGATCGGGGGAGCAGTTCTTC. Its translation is CASSQRSGEQFF.

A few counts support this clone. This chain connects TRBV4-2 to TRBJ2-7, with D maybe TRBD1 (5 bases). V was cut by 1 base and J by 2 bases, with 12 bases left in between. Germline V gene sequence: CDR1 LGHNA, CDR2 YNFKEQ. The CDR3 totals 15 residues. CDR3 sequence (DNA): TGTGCCAGCAGCCAAGCGCCGGACACCACCTACGAGCAGTACTTC. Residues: CASSQAPDTTYEQYF.

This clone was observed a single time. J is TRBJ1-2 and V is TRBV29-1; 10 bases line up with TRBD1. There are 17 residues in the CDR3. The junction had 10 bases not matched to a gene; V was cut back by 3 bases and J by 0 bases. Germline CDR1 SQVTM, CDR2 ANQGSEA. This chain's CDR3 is CSVEGGDRGPTNYGYTF. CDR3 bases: TGCAGCGTTGAGGGGGGGGACAGGGGACCGACTAACTATGGCTACACCTTC.